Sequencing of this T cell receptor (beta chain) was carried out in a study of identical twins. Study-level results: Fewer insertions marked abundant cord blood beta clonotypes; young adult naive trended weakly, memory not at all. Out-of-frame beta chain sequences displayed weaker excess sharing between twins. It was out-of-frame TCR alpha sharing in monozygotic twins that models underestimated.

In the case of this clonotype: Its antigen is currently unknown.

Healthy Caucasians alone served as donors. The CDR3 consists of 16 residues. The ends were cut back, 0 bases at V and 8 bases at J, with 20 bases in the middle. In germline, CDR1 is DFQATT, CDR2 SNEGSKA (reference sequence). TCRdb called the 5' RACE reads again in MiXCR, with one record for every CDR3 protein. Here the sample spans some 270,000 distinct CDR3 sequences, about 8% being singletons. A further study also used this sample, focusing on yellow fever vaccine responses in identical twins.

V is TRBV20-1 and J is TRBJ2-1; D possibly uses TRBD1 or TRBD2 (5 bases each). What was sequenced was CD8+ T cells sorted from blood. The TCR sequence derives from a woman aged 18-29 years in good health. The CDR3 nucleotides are TGCAGTGCTAGAGATCGAAGTTGGGGGAGTCGGGATGAGCAGTTCTTC. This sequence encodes CSARDRSWGSRDEQFF.